A selection of T cell receptor beta chains follows, all from one sample in a study of blood T cells in healthy people across ages. TCRdb independently ran MiXCR on the 5' RACE reads; one entry per CDR3 protein. The sample includes approximately 810,000 distinct CDR3 sequences, less than 35% of them seen just once. The sample was blood. These receptors were obtained from a woman over 75 in good health. The CDR3 runs from the conserved cysteine through the conserved F or W. The order of the fields is D gene, clone size, J gene, V gene, CDR3 DNA, CDR3 protein. A D gene is named only where the DNA matches it firmly. Clone size, where shown, is once, few, many, or a class for clones that have expanded.

D gene: TRBD2; clone size: many; J gene: TRBJ2-1; V gene: TRBV7-2; CDR3 DNA: TGTGCCAGCAGCTCAAACCTGGGATATGCGGGGGGGAAGTTCTTC; CDR3 protein: CASSSNLGYAGGKFF
D gene: TRBD1; clone size: many; J gene: TRBJ2-1; V gene: TRBV29-1; CDR3 DNA: TGCAGCGTCGGACGGACAGGGGACAATGAGCAGTTCTTC; CDR3 protein: CSVGRTGDNEQFF
D gene: TRBD2; clone size: -; J gene: TRBJ2-7; V gene: TRBV7-2; CDR3 DNA: TGTGCCAGCAGCTTAGGACAGTGGGACTATCTGGACGAGCAGTACTTC; CDR3 protein: CASSLGQWDYLDEQYF
D gene: TRBD2; clone size: -; J gene: TRBJ2-4; V gene: TRBV4-3; CDR3 DNA: TGCGTCAGCAGCCAAGAGATTTCCCGGGGGGGCAATGAGCAGTACTTC; CDR3 protein: CVSSQEISRGGNEQYF
D gene: -; clone size: -; J gene: TRBJ2-2; V gene: TRBV11-2; CDR3 DNA: TGTGCCAGCAGCTTAAATTTGGTACAGGGCGTCGCCGGGGAGCTGTTTTTT; CDR3 protein: CASSLNLVQGVAGELFF
D gene: -; clone size: -; J gene: TRBJ1-2; V gene: TRBV5-4; CDR3 DNA: TGTGCCAGCAGCTGGGGGGAACTGGGGAGCTACACCTTC; CDR3 protein: CASSWGELGSYTF
D gene: TRBD2; clone size: few; J gene: TRBJ2-5; V gene: TRBV20-1; CDR3 DNA: TGCAGTGCTAGATCGGGTAGCGGGGGGGCTGAGAAGACCCAGTACTTC; CDR3 protein: CSARSGSGGAEKTQYF
D gene: -; clone size: few; J gene: TRBJ1-2; V gene: TRBV6-2/TRBV6-3; CDR3 DNA: TGTGCCAGCAGGCCAGGGAGAGGCACTTATGGCTACACCTTC; CDR3 protein: CASRPGRGTYGYTF
D gene: TRBD1; clone size: many; J gene: TRBJ1-2; V gene: TRBV10-3; CDR3 DNA: TGTGCCATCAGCTCCGAGGACAGGGAACTTAAGGGCTACACCTTC; CDR3 protein: CAISSEDRELKGYTF
D gene: -; clone size: -; J gene: TRBJ1-2; V gene: TRBV28; CDR3 DNA: TGTGCCAGCAGTTTATCTCGGGGGGCAGGGAACTATGGCTACACCTTC; CDR3 protein: CASSLSRGAGNYGYTF
D gene: TRBD2; clone size: -; J gene: TRBJ2-3; V gene: TRBV10-3; CDR3 DNA: TGTGCCATCAGTGAGAAGAGTAGCGGGGGTTCTAGCACAGATACGCAGTATTTT; CDR3 protein: CAISEKSSGGSSTDTQYF
D gene: -; clone size: many; J gene: TRBJ1-1; V gene: TRBV5-1; CDR3 DNA: TGCGCCAGCAGCTTGGAAATGGGACCGAACACTGAAGCTTTCTTT; CDR3 protein: CASSLEMGPNTEAFF
D gene: -; clone size: -; J gene: TRBJ1-5; V gene: TRBV7-8; CDR3 DNA: TGTGCCAGCAGTTACGATACAGGGAGCGGCCAGCCCCAGCATTTT; CDR3 protein: CASSYDTGSGQPQHF
D gene: -; clone size: many; J gene: TRBJ1-2; V gene: TRBV6-6; CDR3 DNA: TGTGCCAGCAACGGAGAAGCCTCTGGCTACACCTTC; CDR3 protein: CASNGEASGYTF
D gene: -; clone size: few; J gene: TRBJ1-5; V gene: TRBV20-1; CDR3 DNA: TGCAGTGCTAGACCTCTCAGGGGTGGGTCCAATCAGCCCCAGCATTTT; CDR3 protein: CSARPLRGGSNQPQHF
D gene: -; clone size: few; J gene: TRBJ1-5; V gene: TRBV29-1; CDR3 DNA: TGCAGCGTTCGGTATGCGGTCGATCAGCCCCAGCATTTT; CDR3 protein: CSVRYAVDQPQHF
D gene: -; clone size: -; J gene: TRBJ1-2; V gene: TRBV2; CDR3 DNA: TGTGCCAGCAGTGGGCGCAGGGAGTCTGGCTACACCTTC; CDR3 protein: CASSGRRESGYTF
D gene: TRBD2; clone size: few; J gene: TRBJ2-7; V gene: TRBV28; CDR3 DNA: TGTGCCAGCCACTCGGGTAGCGGGGGCTACGAGCAGTACTTC; CDR3 protein: CASHSGSGGYEQYF
D gene: -; clone size: -; J gene: TRBJ1-1; V gene: TRBV18; CDR3 DNA: TGTGCCAGCTCACCACAAAGAGACCTGAACACTGAAGCTTTCTTT; CDR3 protein: CASSPQRDLNTEAFF
D gene: TRBD1; clone size: -; J gene: TRBJ1-1; V gene: TRBV12-3/TRBV12-4; CDR3 DNA: TGTGCCAGCACAGACAGGGTGCCGAACACTGAAGCTTTCTTT; CDR3 protein: CASTDRVPNTEAFF
D gene: TRBD2; clone size: many; J gene: TRBJ2-1; V gene: TRBV4-3; CDR3 DNA: TGCGCCAGCAGCCAAACGAGCGGGGGGCCGTATGAGCAGTTCTTC; CDR3 protein: CASSQTSGGPYEQFF
D gene: -; clone size: many; J gene: TRBJ2-3; V gene: TRBV7-8; CDR3 DNA: TGTGCCAGCAGCAGCTCTCGAGGGGGGGCTATCCCCACAGATACGCAGTATTTT; CDR3 protein: CASSSSRGGAIPTDTQYF
D gene: TRBD2; clone size: many; J gene: TRBJ2-1; V gene: TRBV7-9; CDR3 DNA: TGTGCCAGCAGCCCTAGGCGGGGGGTCCTCTACAATGAGCAGTTCTTC; CDR3 protein: CASSPRRGVLYNEQFF
D gene: TRBD1; clone size: many; J gene: TRBJ1-2; V gene: TRBV12-3/TRBV12-4; CDR3 DNA: TGTGCCAGCAGTTCCTTAGACAGGGACTATGGCTACACCTTC; CDR3 protein: CASSSLDRDYGYTF
D gene: TRBD1; clone size: -; J gene: TRBJ2-1; V gene: TRBV4-1; CDR3 DNA: TGCGCCAGCAGCCAACTTCCGGACAGGGTCTCCTACAATGAGCAGTTCTTC; CDR3 protein: CASSQLPDRVSYNEQFF
D gene: -; clone size: -; J gene: TRBJ2-3; V gene: TRBV12-3/TRBV12-4; CDR3 DNA: TGTGCCAGCAGCGTCGGAGCAGGGATGCAGTATTTT; CDR3 protein: CASSVGAGMQYF
D gene: -; clone size: many; J gene: TRBJ1-2; V gene: TRBV29-1; CDR3 DNA: TGCAGCGCATACATCTCGACGGGTCGGGGGGGCTACACCTTC; CDR3 protein: CSAYISTGRGGYTF
D gene: -; clone size: -; J gene: TRBJ1-1; V gene: TRBV6-5; CDR3 DNA: TGTGCCAGCAGTTACTATGGGGGCGAAGCTTTCTTT; CDR3 protein: CASSYYGGEAFF
D gene: TRBD1; clone size: many; J gene: TRBJ1-2; V gene: TRBV12-3/TRBV12-4; CDR3 DNA: TGTGCCAGCAGTCCAGCGGACAGGGGGCTTGGCTACACCTTC; CDR3 protein: CASSPADRGLGYTF
D gene: -; clone size: once; J gene: TRBJ2-2; V gene: TRBV11-2; CDR3 DNA: TGTGCCAGCAGCTTAAGGGGCAGGAGACACACCGGGGAGCTGTTTTTT; CDR3 protein: CASSLRGRRHTGELFF
D gene: -; clone size: -; J gene: TRBJ1-5; V gene: TRBV20-1; CDR3 DNA: TGCAGTGCTGGGGGGGGGGCGGGTCAGCCCCAGCATTTT; CDR3 protein: CSAGGGAGQPQHF
D gene: TRBD2; clone size: many; J gene: TRBJ2-1; V gene: TRBV7-2; CDR3 DNA: TGTGCCAGCAGCTTAGTTTCTAGCGGGGGGTACAATGAGCAGTTCTTC; CDR3 protein: CASSLVSSGGYNEQFF
D gene: TRBD2; clone size: many; J gene: TRBJ2-3; V gene: TRBV4-3; CDR3 DNA: TGCGCCAGCAGCCAAGGGGTATTTACTAGCGGGCCCGGTACGCAGTATTTT; CDR3 protein: CASSQGVFTSGPGTQYF
D gene: TRBD2; clone size: few; J gene: TRBJ2-3; V gene: TRBV4-1; CDR3 DNA: TGCGCCAGCAGCCAAAGGACTAGCGGGGGATTCACAGATACGCAGTATTTT; CDR3 protein: CASSQRTSGGFTDTQYF
D gene: -; clone size: many; J gene: TRBJ2-3; V gene: TRBV20-1; CDR3 DNA: TGCAGTGCTAGGATCTCTGGAACCGGGTCCGCGCGGTATTTT; CDR3 protein: CSARISGTGSARYF
D gene: -; clone size: -; J gene: TRBJ2-1; V gene: TRBV19; CDR3 DNA: TGTGCCAGTAGTTTCATCAATGAGCAGTTCTTC; CDR3 protein: CASSFINEQFF